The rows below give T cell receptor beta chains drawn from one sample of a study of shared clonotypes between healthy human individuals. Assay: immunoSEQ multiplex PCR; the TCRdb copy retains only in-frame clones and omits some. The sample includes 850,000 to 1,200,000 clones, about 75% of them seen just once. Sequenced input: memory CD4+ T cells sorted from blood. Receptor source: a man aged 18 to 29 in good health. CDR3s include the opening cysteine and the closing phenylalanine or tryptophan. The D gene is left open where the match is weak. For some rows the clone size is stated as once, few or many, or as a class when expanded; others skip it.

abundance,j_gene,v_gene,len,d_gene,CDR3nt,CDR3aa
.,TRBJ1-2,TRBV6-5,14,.,TGTGCCAGCAGTTACTCGCTTCTGAGCTATGGCTACACCTTC,CASSYSLLSYGYTF
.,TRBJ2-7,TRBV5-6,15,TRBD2,TGTGCCAGCAGCGGTCTAGCGGGATCGTCCTACGAGCAGTACTTC,CASSGLAGSSYEQYF
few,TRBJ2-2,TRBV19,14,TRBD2,TGTGCCAGTAACGGACTAGCCAACACCGGGGAGCTGTTTTTT,CASNGLANTGELFF
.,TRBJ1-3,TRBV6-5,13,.,TGTGCCAGCAGTTTTGGGACTGGAAACACCATATATTTT,CASSFGTGNTIYF
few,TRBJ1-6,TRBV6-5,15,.,TGTGCCAGCAGGCGTACGACGGGGACCCAGTCACCCCTCCACTTT,CASRRTTGTQSPLHF
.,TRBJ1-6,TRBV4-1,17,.,TGCGCCAGCAGCCAAGGCCCCCGGTGGGTTGTGAGTTCACCCCTCCACTTT,CASSQGPRWVVSSPLHF
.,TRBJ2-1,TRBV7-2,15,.,TGTGCCAGCAGCCCCAGCCTCAGGTCCTACAATGAGCAGTTCTTC,CASSPSLRSYNEQFF
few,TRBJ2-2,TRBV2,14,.,TGTGCCAGCCTTTCCCCAGGGAGCACCGGGGAGCTGTTTTTT,CASLSPGSTGELFF
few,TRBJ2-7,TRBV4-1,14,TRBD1,TGCGCCAGCAGCCAAGGGCAGGGGGACTACGAGCAGTACTTC,CASSQGQGDYEQYF
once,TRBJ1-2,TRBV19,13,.,TGTGCCAGTAGTATTAGGGTATCGGCTGGCTACACCTTC,CASSIRVSAGYTF
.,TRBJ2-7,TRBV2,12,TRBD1,TGTGCCAGTTGGGACAGGGAATACGAGCAGTACTTC,CASWDREYEQYF
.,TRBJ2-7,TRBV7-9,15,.,TGTGCCAGCAGCTTACAGGCGACGGCGTCAAGCCGTCCGTACTTC,CASSLQATASSRPYF
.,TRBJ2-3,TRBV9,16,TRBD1,TGTGCCAGCAGCTCTGGGACAGGAACTAGCACAGATACGCAGTATTTT,CASSSGTGTSTDTQYF
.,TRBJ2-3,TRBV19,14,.,TGTGCCAGTAGTAAATACCGATACACAGATACGCAGTATTTT,CASSKYRYTDTQYF
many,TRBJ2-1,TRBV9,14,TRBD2,TGTGCCAGCAGCGTTAGGCGGGAGCAAGGTGAGCAGTTCTTC,CASSVRREQGEQFF
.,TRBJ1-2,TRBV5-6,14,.,TGTGCCAGCAGCCCCTCGGCCGCTAACTATGGCTACACCTTC,CASSPSAANYGYTF
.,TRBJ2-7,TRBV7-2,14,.,TGTGCCAGCAGCTCAGCGTCCTTGACCTACGAGCAGTACTTC,CASSSASLTYEQYF
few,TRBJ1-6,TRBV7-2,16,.,TGTGCCAGCAGCTTTAGTGAGGGGGGCGCAGGTTCACCCCTCCACTTT,CASSFSEGGAGSPLHF
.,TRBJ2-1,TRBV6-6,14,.,TGTGCCAGCAGTTACTCGGGGACCTACAATGAGCAGTTCTTC,CASSYSGTYNEQFF
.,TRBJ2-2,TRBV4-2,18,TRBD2,TGTGCCAGCAGCCAATCGACTAGCGGGGGGGCGAACACCGGGGAGCTGTTTTTT,CASSQSTSGGANTGELFF
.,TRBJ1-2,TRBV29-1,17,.,TGCAGCGTTGGCCCCCGGACAGAGGTAATAGGAGGCTATGGCTACACCTTC,CSVGPRTEVIGGYGYTF
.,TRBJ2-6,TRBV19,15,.,TGTGCCAGTAGTATAGGTCGGGACAAGGGATCCGTCCTGACTTTC,CASSIGRDKGSVLTF
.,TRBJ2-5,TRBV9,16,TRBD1,TGTGCCAGCAGCCCCGACGGACAGGGGGGTTGGGAGACCCAGTACTTC,CASSPDGQGGWETQYF
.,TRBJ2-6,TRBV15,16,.,TGTGCCACCAGCAGAGATTACCCTTCTGGGGCCAACGTCCTGACTTTC,CATSRDYPSGANVLTF
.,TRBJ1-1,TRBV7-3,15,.,TGTGCCAGCAGCTTAACGGGGGGAGAGAACACTGAAGCTTTCTTT,CASSLTGGENTEAFF
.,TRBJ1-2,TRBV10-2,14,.,TGCGCCAGCAGTGAGCTTGGACGGAACTATGGCTACACCTTC,CASSELGRNYGYTF
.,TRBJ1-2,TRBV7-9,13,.,TGTGCCAGCAGCTTCGGGGAGCTCTATGGCTACACCTTC,CASSFGELYGYTF
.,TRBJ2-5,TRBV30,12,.,TGTGCCTGGAGTGTTGGAAGGGAGACCCAGTACTTC,CAWSVGRETQYF
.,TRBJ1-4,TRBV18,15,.,TGTGCCAGCTCACCGCCGGGCCGTGGGGATGAAAAACTGTTTTTT,CASSPPGRGDEKLFF
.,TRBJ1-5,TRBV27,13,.,TGTGCCAGCAGTTTCGCCCCTAATCAGCCCCAGCATTTT,CASSFAPNQPQHF
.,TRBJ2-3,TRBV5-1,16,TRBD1,TGCGCCAGCAGCTCCTTGGACAGGGGGTCCACAGATACGCAGTATTTT,CASSSLDRGSTDTQYF
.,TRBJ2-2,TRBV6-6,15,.,TGTGCCAGCAGTACCGCGAGGGACACCACCGGGGAGCTGTTTTTT,CASSTARDTTGELFF
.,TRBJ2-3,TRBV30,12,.,TGTGCCTGGAGTCTCCCGGGAGCCCCGCAGTATTTT,CAWSLPGAPQYF
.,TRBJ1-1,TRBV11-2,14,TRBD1,TGTGCCAGCAGCACAGGACAGGGGGTGACTGAAGCTTTCTTT,CASSTGQGVTEAFF
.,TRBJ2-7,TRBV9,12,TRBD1,TGTGCCAGCAGCGGCGGACAGGACGAGCAGTACTTC,CASSGGQDEQYF
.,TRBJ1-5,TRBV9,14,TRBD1,TGTGCCAGCAGCGCCGGACAGGGGGATCAGCCCCAGCATTTT,CASSAGQGDQPQHF
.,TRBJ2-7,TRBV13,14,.,TGTGCCAGCAGCTTACTAGGGAGCTCCTACGAGCAGTACTTC,CASSLLGSSYEQYF
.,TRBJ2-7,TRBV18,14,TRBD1,TGTGCCAGCTCACAAGGACAGGTAATCTACGAGCAGTACTTC,CASSQGQVIYEQYF
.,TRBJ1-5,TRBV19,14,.,TGTGCCAGTAGTAGTGACAGGACGAATCAGCCCCAGCATTTT,CASSSDRTNQPQHF
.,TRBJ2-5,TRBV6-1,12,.,TGTGCCAGCAGTGAATTACGGGAGACCCAGTACTTC,CASSELRETQYF
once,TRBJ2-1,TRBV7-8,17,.,TGTGCCAGCAGCTTAGGGCGCGGCACGAGCTCCTACAATGAGCAGTTCTTC,CASSLGRGTSSYNEQFF
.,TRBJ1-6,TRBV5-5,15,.,TGTGCCAGCAGCTTGGTGTCAGTTGGGGATTCACCCCTCCACTTT,CASSLVSVGDSPLHF
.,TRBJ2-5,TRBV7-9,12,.,TGTGCCAGCAAAGAGGTTAGAGAGACCCAGTACTTC,CASKEVRETQYF
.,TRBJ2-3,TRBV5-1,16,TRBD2,TGCGCCAGCAGTTCCCGGACTAGCGTAACCACAGATACGCAGTATTTT,CASSSRTSVTTDTQYF
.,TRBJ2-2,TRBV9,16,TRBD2,TGTGCCAGCAGCGTAGGTCTAGCGGGAGGCACCGGGGAGCTGTTTTTT,CASSVGLAGGTGELFF
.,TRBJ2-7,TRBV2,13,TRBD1,TGTGCCAGCGGGGACAGGGGGAATGACGAGCAGTACTTC,CASGDRGNDEQYF
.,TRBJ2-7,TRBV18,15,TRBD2,TGTGCCAGCTCAGAGAGCGGGAGCATCCCCAACGAGCAGTACTTC,CASSESGSIPNEQYF
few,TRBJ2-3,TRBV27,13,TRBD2,TGTGCCACATCGGGACTAGTGGGAGATACGCAGTATTTT,CATSGLVGDTQYF
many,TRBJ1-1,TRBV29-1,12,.,TGCAGCGCAGTAGTCTCTAACACTGAAGCTTTCTTT,CSAVVSNTEAFF
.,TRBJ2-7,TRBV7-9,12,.,TGTGCCAGCAGCTTAGTCAACTACGAGCAGTACTTC,CASSLVNYEQYF
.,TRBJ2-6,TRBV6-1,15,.,TGTGCCCGGCTCAGGGGAAACTCTGGGGCCAACGTCCTGACTTTC,CARLRGNSGANVLTF
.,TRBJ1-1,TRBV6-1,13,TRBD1,TGTGCCAGCAGTGAGCGGGACAGTGAGAAAGCTTTCTTT,CASSERDSEKAFF
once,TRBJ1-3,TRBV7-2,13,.,TGTGCCAGCAGCCCCCAGGGCGGAAACACCATATATTTT,CASSPQGGNTIYF
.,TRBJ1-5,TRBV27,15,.,TGTGCCAGCAGCCAGGGGATTTATAGCAATCAGCCCCAGCATTTT,CASSQGIYSNQPQHF
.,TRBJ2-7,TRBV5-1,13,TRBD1,TGCGCCAGCAGCTCTACGGACAGGGGAGAGCAGTACTTC,CASSSTDRGEQYF
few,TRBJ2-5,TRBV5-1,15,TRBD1,TGCGCCAGCAGCATACAGGGGGTACAACAAGAGACCCAGTACTTC,CASSIQGVQQETQYF
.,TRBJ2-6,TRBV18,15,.,TGTGCCAGCTCAATGCAGGGAGGTGGGGCCAACGTCCTGACTTTC,CASSMQGGGANVLTF
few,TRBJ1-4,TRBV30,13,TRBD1,TGTGCCTGGGCCGGACAGGGAAGGTCTTCTCTGTTTTTT,CAWAGQGRSSLFF
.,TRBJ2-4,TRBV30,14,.,TGTGCCTGGGACCCAGGGATGGCCAAAAACATTCAGTACTTC,CAWDPGMAKNIQYF